This record concerns one T cell receptor (beta chain) sequence. Naive CD8 cells comprised CD45RO-negative, CCR7-positively selected cells, excluding terminally differentiated effector memory CD45RA+ cells. These data are taken from a study of shared clonotypes between healthy human individuals. Using immunoSEQ multiplex PCR, the repertoire was profiled, and TCRdb retains in-frame clones only, with some absent. The sample includes some 2,000,000 clones, just under 95% seen only once; the top ten take around 1.1%. Germline CDR1 is MDHEN and CDR2 is SYDVKM. The CDR3 covers 12 residues. V lost 6 bases and J 11 bases, leaving 13 bases between the germline ends.

Material for sequencing was naive CD8+ T cells sorted from blood. This TCR came from a man between 18 and 35 years old in good health. The chain links TRBV28 to TRBJ1-4; D is perhaps TRBD1 (5 bases). The CDR3 DNA reads TGTGCCAGCAGGACCCAGGGAGTGAAACTGTTTTTT. Residues: CASRTQGVKLFF. The full variable domain, rest sourced from reference TRBV28 and TRBJ1-4, is DVKVTQSSRYLVKRTGEKVFLECVQDMDHENMFWYRQDPGLGLRLIYFSYDVKMKEKGDIPEGYSVSREKKERFSLILESASTNQTSMYLCASRTQGVKLFFGSGTQLSVL.